A selection of T cell receptor beta chains follows, all from one sample in a study of blood T cell repertoires in COVID-19. Profiling relied on immunoSEQ multiplex PCR, and the TCRdb table lists in-frame clones only, not all of them. Among about 15,000 clones listed, 75% to 90% were seen once. The source material was peripheral blood. All receptors derive from a human donor in a cohort sampled during active COVID-19. The CDR3 runs from the conserved cysteine through the conserved F or W. The D gene is left open where the match is weak. Not every row has a clone size; where given, it reads once, few, many or a size class.

V gene	clone size	J gene	D gene	CDR3 protein	CDR3 DNA
TRBV18	-	TRBJ2-1	-	CASSSGLGGSNEQFF	TGTGCCAGCTCATCAGGACTAGGGGGTAGCAATGAGCAGTTCTTC
TRBV11-1	-	TRBJ2-1	-	CASSLGLVGYNEQFF	TGTGCCAGCAGCTTAGGACTAGTAGGCTACAATGAGCAGTTCTTC
TRBV7-9	-	TRBJ2-3	TRBD2	CASRLSGGTDTQYF	TGTGCCAGCAGACTTAGCGGGGGCACAGATACGCAGTATTTT
TRBV6-6	-	TRBJ2-3	TRBD2	CASSPGLGDTQYF	TGTGCCAGCAGTCCCGGACTAGGGGATACGCAGTATTTT
TRBV18	-	TRBJ1-2	-	CASSPSREIYGYTF	TGTGCCAGCTCACCATCGCGGGAGATCTATGGCTACACCTTC
TRBV18	once	TRBJ2-2	TRBD1	CASSNRGRDTGELFF	TGTGCCAGCTCCAACAGGGGGCGAGACACCGGGGAGCTGTTTTTT
TRBV18	-	TRBJ1-1	-	CASSPLDSRMVRNTEAFF	TGTGCCAGCTCACCACTGGACAGTAGGATGGTACGGAACACTGAAGCTTTCTTT
TRBV7-9	-	TRBJ1-2	-	CASSLAFSQGHGYTF	TGTGCCAGCAGCTTAGCGTTCAGCCAGGGCCATGGCTACACCTTC
TRBV5-1	-	TRBJ2-5	-	CASSLEQGQETQYF	TGCGCCAGCAGCTTGGAGCAGGGCCAAGAGACCCAGTACTTC
TRBV5-6	few	TRBJ1-1	-	CASSPRAGPGTEAFF	TGTGCCAGCAGCCCCCGCGCGGGGCCGGGAACTGAAGCTTTCTTT
TRBV19	-	TRBJ1-1	-	CASSIGTATEAFF	TGTGCCAGTAGTATAGGGACAGCTACTGAAGCTTTCTTT
TRBV18	-	TRBJ1-1	-	CASSPPSWNTEAFF	TGTGCCAGCTCACCTCCTAGCTGGAACACTGAAGCTTTCTTT
TRBV5-1	-	TRBJ2-2	TRBD2	CASRGGAPNTGELFF	TGCGCCTCCCGGGGGGGCGCACCGAACACCGGGGAGCTGTTTTTT
TRBV12-3/TRBV12-4	-	TRBJ2-2	-	CASSLRGTGELFF	TGTGCCAGCAGTTTAAGGGGGACCGGGGAGCTGTTTTTT